Listed here are 10 T cell receptor beta chains from one sample, sequenced in a study of shared clonotypes between healthy human individuals. TCRdb's copy holds only in-frame clones and misses some; the assay was immunoSEQ multiplex PCR. The top ten hold about 1.2% of the sample, which has some 1.4 million clones, about 96% seen once. Sequencing was done on a sample of naive CD4+ T cells sorted from blood. Subset: CD45RA+ positively selected. The origin of the receptors is a man aged 30 to 39 in good health.

This sequence joins TRBV7-3 and TRBJ2-1; D is possibly TRBD1 (5 bases). The germline gives CDR1 SGHTA, CDR2 FQGTGA. V gave up 1 base and J gave up 10 bases, with 11 bases separating them. The CDR3 loop spans 13 amino acids. The CDR3 nucleotides are TGTGCCAGCAGCTTAAACTCAGGGCGGGAGCAGTTCTTC. Residues: CASSLNSGREQFF.

The chain links TRBV6-5 to TRBJ2-5, with TRBD1 matching over 8 bases. From germline, CDR1 is MNHEY and CDR2 SVGAGI. The J segment lost 7 bases and the V segment lost 6 bases, leaving 10 bases of the junction unmatched. This CDR3 has 14 residues. CDR3 residues: CASRRDRTKGTQYF. The CDR3 DNA reads TGTGCCAGCAGACGGGACAGGACGAAAGGGACCCAGTACTTC.

This chain connects TRBV15 to TRBJ2-1; 9 nucleotides agree with TRBD2. This CDR3 contains 15 residues. Germline V CDR1 and CDR2: LNHNV, YYDKDF (reference sequence). The J segment lost 4 bases and the V segment lost 5 bases, leaving 6 bases of the junction unmatched. CDR3 DNA: TGTGCCACCAGCCCCGGGACTAGCTCTTACAATGAGCAGTTCTTC. Translation: CATSPGTSSYNEQFF.

The gene calls are TRBV9 and TRBJ2-4; 11 positions match TRBD2. The CDR3 runs 17 residues. V lost 3 bases and J lost 8; bases outside the gene matches: 13. In germline, CDR1 is SGDLS, CDR2 YYNGEE. Here the CDR3 reads CASSGLAGGLRSDIQYF. For the CDR3, the DNA is TGTGCCAGCAGCGGGTTAGCGGGAGGGCTTAGATCGGACATTCAGTACTTC.

The chain links TRBV19 to TRBJ2-1; D may be TRBD2 (5 bases). CDR3 length equals 13 residues. Between the trimmed V and J ends, which lost 3 bases and 8 bases, there was a span of 11 bases. CDR1 and CDR2 from the germline V gene are LNHDA and SQIVND (reference sequence). The CDR3 is CASSISSGDEQFF. In nucleotides, the CDR3 is TGTGCCAGTAGTATTTCATCCGGGGATGAGCAGTTCTTC.

The chain carries TRBV4-3 and TRBJ2-7; D unclear. The germline CDR1 and CDR2 sequences are LGHNA and YSLEER. This CDR3 spans 14 amino acids. Trimming took 1 base from V and 2 from J, leaving 9 bases between them. Written as DNA, the CDR3 is TGCGCCAGCAGCCAAGGCGGCCCTACCTACGAGCAGTACTTC. This sequence encodes CASSQGGPTYEQYF.

The J gene is TRBJ2-1, the V gene TRBV7-9; D call uncertain. In germline, CDR1 is SEHNR, CDR2 FQNEAQ (reference sequence). V was shortened by 6 bases and J by 9 bases, with 15 bases between the two germline ends. This CDR3 region has 13 residues. CDR3 bases: TGTGCCAGCAGGATCCCAACCGGAGTTGAGCAGTTCTTC. Translation: CASRIPTGVEQFF.

The chain couples TRBV7-6 to TRBJ2-1, with a possible D match to TRBD1 (5 bases). There are 13 residues in the CDR3. With 0 bases removed from V and 7 bases from J, the gap between germline ends came to 7 bases. The germline V gene has CDR1 SGHVS and CDR2 FNYEAQ. The CDR3 DNA reads TGTGCCAGCAGCTTAGCGCCAGGGAATGAGCAGTTCTTC. It translates to CASSLAPGNEQFF.

This clone was seen once. The rearrangement links TRBV14 to TRBJ2-3; 10 bases match TRBD2. The CDR3 extends over 17 amino acids. V trimming: 4 bases; J trimming: 4 bases; junction bases outside the gene matches: 11. Germline V gene data show CDR1 as SGHDN and CDR2 as FVKESK. The CDR3 here is CASSRNGLAGVADTQYF. DNA for the CDR3: TGTGCCAGCAGCCGGAACGGTCTAGCGGGAGTTGCAGATACGCAGTATTTT.

This clone has a single count. Additional DNA sequences in this sample encode the identical CDR3. CDR3: CASSGGSETQYF. Written as DNA, the CDR3 is TGTGCCAGCAGTGGTGGGAGTGAGACCCAGTACTTC. The rearrangement uses TRBV2 and TRBJ2-5; a weak D match, TRBD2 (5 bases). V dropped 4 bases and J dropped 5 bases, with 8 bases sitting between them. The germline V gene encodes CDR1 SNHLY and CDR2 FYNNEI. The length of the CDR3 is 12 residues.